Listed here are 16 T cell receptor beta chains from one sample, sequenced in a study of T cell repertoires in cytomegalovirus infection (dated by TCRdb to between 2017 and 2020). The reads were generated on an Illumina HiSeq 1500. TCRdb handled the public reads itself, with Q25 trimming in fastp and clone calling in MiXCR, and kept productive beta chains. Each entry merges the rows of one CDR3 protein and shows their most common DNA and genes. The sample table holds fewer than 550,000 distinct CDR3 sequences, of which about 26% were seen once. The ten top clones hold less than 15% of the sample. Sequenced: PBMCs. All receptors come from a human donor in good health (CMV status not recorded). Some clones in this sample may be carry-over from other donors' samples.

The chain has TRBV5-3 and TRBJ2-5; TRBD2 matches 12 bases. TRBV5-3 qualifies as an ORF whose function is uncertain. The V gene end was trimmed by 8 bases and the J gene end by 4 bases; junction bases not matched to a gene: 15. This CDR3 is built from 17 residues. Here the CDR3 DNA reads TGTGCCAGCAGCCCAGGGGGGGCTAGCGGGAGGGGAGAGACCCAGTACTTC. Protein product: CASSPGGASGRGETQYF.

This clonotype turned up a few times. The gene calls are TRBV12-3 or TRBV12-4 and TRBJ2-3; 7 bases map to TRBD2. The CDR3 extends over 11 amino acids. V was pared by 6 bases and J by 9 bases, with 3 bases of the junction left unmatched. The CDR3 coding sequence is TGTGCCAGCAGAGGACTAGACACGCAGTATTTT. It codes for CASRGLDTQYF.

V gene TRBV11-2 combines with J gene TRBJ2-1; 7 bases map to TRBD2. The CDR3 sequence is 14 residues long. Per the germline V gene, CDR1 is SGHAT and CDR2 is FQNNGV. V dropped 5 bases and J dropped 2; count of bases not matched to a gene: 3. CDR3 nucleotide sequence: TGTGCCAGCAGCGCAAGCGGGACCTACAATGAGCAGTTCTTC. This encodes CASSASGTYNEQFF.

The rearrangement uses TRBV19 and TRBJ2-2; 7 nucleotides align to TRBD2. There are 15 residues in the CDR3. CDR1 and CDR2 from the germline V gene are LNHDA and SQIVND (reference sequence). Trimming removed 5 bases from V and 6 bases from J; junction bases left unmatched: 9. This chain's CDR3 is CASSLKRGLSGELFF. CDR3 DNA sequence: TGTGCCAGTAGTTTGAAGCGGGGTTTGTCCGGGGAGCTGTTTTTT.

The rearrangement links TRBV5-4 to TRBJ2-3, with D uncertain. V dropped 7 bases and J dropped 2 bases, with 11 bases sitting between them. The CDR3 has 13 residues. Germline CDR1 SGHNT, CDR2 YYREEE (reference sequence). The CDR3 bases are TGTGCCAGCCATGGACCAAACACAGATACGCAGTATTTT. This codes for CASHGPNTDTQYF.

This clonotype has ten or more counts. V gene TRBV7-2 combines with J gene TRBJ2-3; D possibly corresponds to TRBD2 (5 bases). Germline assignment: CDR1 SGHTA and CDR2 FQGNSA. The CDR3 contains 14 residues. V was pared by 5 bases and J by 2 bases, with 11 bases between. CDR3 sequence: CASSPRVTTDTQYF. DNA of the CDR3: TGTGCCAGCAGCCCGCGGGTTACCACAGATACGCAGTATTTT.

This clonotype has only a few counts. The rearrangement uses TRBV5-6 and TRBJ2-5; 7 nucleotides agree with TRBD2. The germline CDR1 and CDR2 sequences are SGHDT and YYEEEE. The CDR3 consists of 18 residues. Unmatched junction bases numbered 15, after V lost 2 bases and J lost 2 bases. The DNA of the CDR3 is TGTGCCAGCAGCTTTTTCTTTTTACGGCGGGGGACGCAAGAGACCCAGTACTTC. This sequence encodes CASSFFFLRRGTQETQYF. Combining the CDR3 with reference TRBV5-6 and TRBJ2-5 gives the whole variable domain DAGVTQSPTHLIKTRGQQVTLRCSPKSGHDTVSWYQQALGQGPQFIFQYYEEEERQRGNFPDRFSGHQFPNYSSELNVNALLLGDSALYLCASSFFFLRRGTQETQYFGPGTRLLVL.

This clonotype was detected ten times or more. The J gene is TRBJ2-5, the V gene TRBV7-2, with a tentative D call TRBD1 (6 bases). V lost 5 bases and J 4 bases, leaving 11 bases between the germline ends. Germline V CDR1 and CDR2: SGHTA, FQGNSA. The CDR3 totals 13 residues. CDR3 amino acids: CASSRIGGETQYF. The CDR3 coding sequence is TGTGCCAGCAGCAGGATAGGGGGAGAGACCCAGTACTTC.

This chain connects TRBV7-2 to TRBJ1-2; 8 nucleotides match TRBD1. Germline CDR1 reads SGHTA; CDR2 reads FQGNSA. The CDR3 contains 13 residues. V gave up 6 bases and J gave up 8 bases; unmatched junction bases: 8. The chain's CDR3 is CASREAGGGGYTF. In DNA form, the CDR3 reads TGTGCCAGCAGGGAAGCAGGGGGCGGGGGCTACACCTTC. The full variable domain, completed using reference TRBV7-2 and TRBJ1-2, is GAGVSQSPSNKVTEKGKDVELRCDPISGHTALYWYRQSLGQGLEFLIYFQGNSAPDKSGLPSDRFSAERTGGSVSTLTIQRTQQEDSAVYLCASREAGGGGYTFGSGTRLTVV.

This clonotype was seen at least ten times. The chain links TRBV7-2 to TRBJ1-1; 7 nucleotides align to TRBD1. CDR3 length: 13 amino acids. Germline V gene lookup returns CDR1 SGHTA and CDR2 FQGNSA. Trimming took 5 bases from V and 8 from J; bases not matched to a gene: 8. CDR3 protein: CASSLTTGVEAFF. CDR3 DNA: TGTGCCAGCAGCCTCACAACAGGGGTGGAAGCTTTCTTT.

A remark on this clonotype: This may be a read error: a much more frequent sequence differs by one nucleotide. The chain has TRBV28 and TRBJ2-5; 8 nucleotides agree with TRBD1. The CDR3 is 13 amino acids. Germline V CDR1 and CDR2: MDHEN, SYDVKM. Unmatched junction bases numbered 2, after V lost 6 bases and J lost 2 bases. The CDR3 spells CASRRTGQETQYF. In nucleotides, the CDR3 is TGTGCCAGCAGACGGACAGGGCAAGAGACCCAGTACTTC. Using reference TRBV28 and TRBJ2-5 for the parts outside the CDR3, the full variable domain is DVKVTQSSRYLVKRTGEKVFLECVQDMDHENMFWYRQDPGLGLRLIYFSYDVKMKEKGDIPEGYSVSREKKERFSLILESASTNQTSMYLCASRRTGQETQYFGPGTRLLVL.

This clonotype showed up many times. The chain recombines TRBV7-2 with TRBJ2-4; TRBD2 aligns across 16 bases. Looked up from germline, CDR1 is SGHTA and CDR2 is FQGNSA. The ends lost 5 bases at V and 9 bases at J; junction bases unmatched: 7. The CDR3 runs 16 residues. The CDR3 here is CASSEGLAGGPGIQYF. CDR3 nucleotides: TGTGCCAGCAGCGAGGGACTAGCGGGAGGGCCAGGCATTCAGTACTTC. Variable domain in full (rest from reference TRBV7-2 and TRBJ2-4): GAGVSQSPSNKVTEKGKDVELRCDPISGHTALYWYRQSLGQGLEFLIYFQGNSAPDKSGLPSDRFSAERTGGSVSTLTIQRTQQEDSAVYLCASSEGLAGGPGIQYFGAGTRLSVL.

This clonotype appeared many times. The rearrangement uses TRBV12-3 or TRBV12-4 and TRBJ2-3; TRBD2 matches 9 bases. V lost 6 bases to trimming and J lost 2 bases; unmatched junction nucleotides: 6. This CDR3 contains 15 residues. The CDR3 loop reads CASRRGLAPTDTQYF. CDR3 sequence (DNA): TGTGCCAGCAGGAGGGGACTAGCCCCCACAGATACGCAGTATTTT.

The chain couples TRBV7-9 to TRBJ1-4; TRBD1 aligns across 8 bases. This CDR3 spans 13 amino acids. The V and J ends lost 5 bases and 6 bases, in that order; junction bases with no gene match: 2. The germline CDR1 and CDR2 sequences are SEHNR and FQNEAQ (reference sequence). Written as DNA, the CDR3 is TGTGCCAGCAGCCCGACAGGGGATGAAAAACTGTTTTTT. It translates to CASSPTGDEKLFF.

J is TRBJ1-2 and V is TRBV15; D not certain. CDR1 is LNHNV and CDR2 is YYDKDF in the germline V gene (reference sequence). Trimming removed 0 bases from V and 8 bases from J, with 19 bases in between. This CDR3 has 16 residues. The CDR3 loop is CATSRDGNQRAKGYTF. The CDR3 nucleotides read TGTGCCACCAGCAGAGATGGGAACCAGAGAGCCAAGGGCTACACCTTC.

In this sample, this clonotype turned up a few times. The J gene is TRBJ2-1, the V gene TRBV24-1; no definite D call. CDR1 is KGHDR, CDR2 SFDVKD, per germline. V lost 3 bases, J lost 8 bases, and 19 bases lay in between. The length of the CDR3 is 16 residues. The CDR3 DNA sequence: TGTGCCACCAGTGATCATACGACAAAGGGCGGCTATGAGCAGTTCTTC. Protein product: CATSDHTTKGGYEQFF.